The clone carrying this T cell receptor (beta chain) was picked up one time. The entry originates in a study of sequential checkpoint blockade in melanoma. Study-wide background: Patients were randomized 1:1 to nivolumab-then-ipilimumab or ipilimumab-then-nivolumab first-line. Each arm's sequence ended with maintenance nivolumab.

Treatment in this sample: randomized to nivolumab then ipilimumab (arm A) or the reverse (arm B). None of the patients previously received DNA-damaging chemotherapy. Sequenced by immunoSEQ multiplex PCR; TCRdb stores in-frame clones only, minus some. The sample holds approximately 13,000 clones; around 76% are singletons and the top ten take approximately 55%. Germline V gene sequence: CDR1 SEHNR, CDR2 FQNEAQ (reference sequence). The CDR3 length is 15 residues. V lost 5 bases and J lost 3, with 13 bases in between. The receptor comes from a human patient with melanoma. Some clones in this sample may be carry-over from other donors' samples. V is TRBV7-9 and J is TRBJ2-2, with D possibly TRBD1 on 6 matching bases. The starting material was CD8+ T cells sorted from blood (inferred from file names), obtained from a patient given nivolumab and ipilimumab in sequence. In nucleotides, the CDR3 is TGTGCCAGCAGCAACCGGGACACCTACACCGGGGAGCTGTTTTTT. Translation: CASSNRDTYTGELFF.